This TCR beta chain was captured by sequencing in a study of OX40 agonist ivuxolimab in advanced cancers. Data came from immunoSEQ multiplex PCR; TCRdb stores just in-frame clones and leaves some out. The sample lists about 160,000 clones, roughly 94% seen once, with around 0.31% in the top ten. Anyone with autoimmune disease history or systemic immunosuppression was excluded. The TCR comes from an adult with an advanced solid tumor such as melanoma, head and neck, liver or kidney cancer. The source was CD4+ or CD8+ T cells sorted from blood, collected in a trial of the OX40 agonist ivuxolimab.

The CDR3 loop reads CASRDSDYGYTF. The CDR3 nucleotides are TGTGCCAGCCGGGATAGCGACTATGGCTACACCTTC. V usage is TRBV28 and J usage is TRBJ1-2; D remains unclear. Germline-derived CDR1 and CDR2 are MDHEN and SYDVKM. V was pared by 8 bases and J by 3 bases, with 10 bases between. The CDR3 consists of 12 residues.